These 30 T cell receptor beta chains share one sample of origin, sequenced in a study of OX40 agonist ivuxolimab in advanced cancers. Method: immunoSEQ multiplex PCR; TCRdb's copy keeps in-frame clones and lacks some. Of 40,000 or so clones in the sample, 92% were seen once. The sequencing used CD4+ or CD8+ T cells sorted from blood, collected in a trial of the OX40 agonist ivuxolimab. These receptors originate from an adult with an advanced solid tumor such as melanoma, head and neck, liver or kidney cancer.

Here the CDR3 reads CASSVGWGYTF. CDR3 DNA sequence: TGTGCCAGCAGCGTCGGGTGGGGCTACACCTTC. The chain employs TRBV9 and TRBJ1-2; D is uncertain. Germline CDR1 is SGDLS and CDR2 is YYNGEE. Trimming stripped 2 bases from V and 8 bases from J, with 7 bases between. The CDR3 is made up of 11 amino acids.

A remark on this clone: Sequence at one end of the junction differs from germline and may be a read error. This rearrangement joins TRBV11-3 to TRBJ2-7, with D tentatively TRBD1 or TRBD2 (6 bases each). Germline V CDR1 and CDR2: SGHNT, YENEEA. The CDR3 length is 14 residues. CDR3 residues: CASSLEGGSYEQYF. The CDR3 DNA reads as TGTGCCAGCAGTTTAGAGGGGGGCTCCTACGAGCAGTACTTC.

V is TRBV28 and J is TRBJ2-7; 7 bases map to TRBD2. The CDR3 runs 12 residues. Trimming cost V 11 bases and J 3 bases; bases outside gene matches: 7. Germline V gene data show CDR1 as MDHEN and CDR2 as SYDVKM. The CDR3 coding sequence is TGTGCCTCCGGACGGGGGGTCTACGAGCAGTACTTC. It yields the protein CASGRGVYEQYF.

The chain carries TRBV29-1 and TRBJ1-3, with D maybe TRBD1 (6 bases). The CDR3 contains 13 residues. Trimming removed 4 bases at V and 2 bases at J, with 9 bases between. Germline V lookup: CDR1 SQVTM, CDR2 ANQGSEA. CDR3 sequence (DNA): TGCAGCGTTGTGGACAGTACTGGAAACACCATATATTTT. It codes for CSVVDSTGNTIYF. Filled out from reference TRBV29-1 and TRBJ1-3, the complete variable domain reads SAVISQKPSRDICQRGTSLTIQCQVDSQVTMMFWYRQQPGQSLTLIATANQGSEATYESGFVIDKFPISRPNLTFSTLTVSNMSPEDSSIYLCSVVDSTGNTIYFGEGSWLTVV.

This chain joins TRBV14 and TRBJ2-2, with 9 bases matching TRBD2. The trim removed 1 base at V and 5 bases at J, leaving 5 bases unmatched. The germline CDR1 and CDR2 sequences are SGHDN and FVKESK. The CDR3 consists of 16 residues. The CDR3 is CASSQGLAGPTGELFF. The CDR3 DNA sequence: TGTGCCAGCAGCCAAGGGCTAGCGGGACCTACCGGGGAGCTGTTTTTT.

The CDR3 DNA sequence: TGTGCCAGCACCCCCTCGGGGGGGTCGGAGCAGTACTTC. Residues: CASTPSGGSEQYF. V usage is TRBV28 and J usage is TRBJ2-7; TRBD2 aligns across 8 bases. Trimming removed 7 bases from V and 7 bases from J; junction bases left unmatched: 9. Germline V gene data show CDR1 as MDHEN and CDR2 as SYDVKM. This CDR3 has 13 amino acids.

This clone has only one observation. This CDR3 reads CASSSSGRGVVNEQFF. The CDR3 DNA is TGTGCCAGCAGCTCTAGCGGGAGAGGCGTTGTGAATGAGCAGTTCTTC. This chain joins TRBV5-4 and TRBJ2-1; 10 bases line up with TRBD2. CDR3 length equals 16 residues. The junction had 10 bases not matched to a gene; V was cut back by 3 bases and J by 7 bases. Germline V lookup: CDR1 SGHNT, CDR2 YYREEE (reference sequence).

The rearrangement uses TRBV29-1 and TRBJ2-1; no definite D call. The CDR3 is 13 residues long. The V gene's germline CDR1 is SQVTM and CDR2 ANQGSEA. Trimming removed 4 bases from V and 5 bases from J, with 12 bases in between. This chain's CDR3 is CSVVGGDDNEQFF. The CDR3 bases are TGCAGCGTTGTTGGCGGCGACGACAATGAGCAGTTCTTC.

The genes are TRBV27 and TRBJ2-1, with 9 positions matching TRBD1. After removal of 1 base from V and 8 bases from J, the junction contained 6 bases not matched to a gene. Per germline, CDR1 MNHEY and CDR2 SMNVEV (reference sequence). CDR3 length: 15 amino acids. CDR3: CASSLFGTGSHEQFF. The CDR3 nucleotides read TGTGCCAGCAGTTTATTTGGGACAGGGTCCCATGAGCAGTTCTTC.

This clone was found once. J is TRBJ2-7 and V is TRBV2; no reliable D call. Trimming shortened V by 6 bases and J by 3 bases, and 6 bases separated the two germline ends. Germline V CDR1 and CDR2: SNHLY, FYNNEI. The length of the CDR3 is 11 residues. CDR3 region: CASRYNYEQYF. CDR3 in DNA: TGTGCCAGCAGATACAACTACGAGCAGTACTTC.

The gene calls are TRBV9 and TRBJ2-5, with TRBD1 identical over 8 bases. Trimming removed 2 bases from V and 4 bases from J; junction bases left unmatched: 4. The CDR3 covers 14 residues. Germline V lookup: CDR1 SGDLS, CDR2 YYNGEE. The CDR3 sequence: CASSVQGAGETQYF. The CDR3 bases are TGTGCCAGCAGCGTCCAGGGGGCGGGAGAGACCCAGTACTTC.

The J gene is TRBJ1-5, the V gene TRBV7-8; 7 bases are a match to TRBD1. After removal of 4 bases from V and 3 bases from J, the junction contained 12 bases not matched to a gene. CDR3 length: 17 residues. Per germline, CDR1 SGHVS and CDR2 FQNEAQ. The CDR3: CASSSIAGTAYNQPQHF. Written as DNA, the CDR3 is TGTGCCAGCAGCTCGATAGCCGGGACAGCCTACAATCAGCCCCAGCATTTT.

The rearrangement links TRBV6-6 to TRBJ2-7, with D perhaps given as TRBD1 or TRBD2 (5 bases each). The germline V and J ends were trimmed by 10 bases and 4 bases, with 17 bases remaining between them. This CDR3 contains 13 residues. The germline V gene encodes CDR1 MNHNY and CDR2 SVGAGI (reference sequence). The CDR3 bases are TGTGCCACCTCCCGGGACCAATCTTACGAGCAGTACTTC. This translates into CATSRDQSYEQYF.

V and J are TRBV19 and TRBJ1-3; D uncertain. Between the trimmed V and J ends, which lost 6 bases and 4 bases, there was a span of 10 bases. The germline V gene has CDR1 LNHDA and CDR2 SQIVND (reference sequence). This CDR3 is 13 amino acids long. The CDR3 reads CASSTASGNTIYF. For the CDR3, the DNA is TGTGCCAGTAGCACAGCAAGCGGAAACACCATATATTTT.

The chain employs TRBV19 and TRBJ1-5; the match to TRBD1 covers 12 bases. The J segment lost 7 bases and the V segment lost 6 bases, leaving 7 bases of the junction unmatched. Germline V gene sequence: CDR1 LNHDA, CDR2 SQIVND (reference sequence). The CDR3 runs 15 residues. This chain's CDR3 is CASRSGGTGGQPQHF. As DNA, the CDR3 is TGTGCCAGTAGGAGTGGGGGGACAGGGGGCCAGCCCCAGCATTTT.

The chain couples TRBV7-9 to TRBJ2-7, with 8 bases fitting TRBD2. V was pared by 6 bases and J by 0 bases, with 13 bases of the junction left unmatched. The CDR3 sequence is 17 residues long. Germline CDR1 reads SEHNR; CDR2 reads FQNEAQ (reference sequence). The DNA for the CDR3 is TGTGCCAGCAGTATAGGCCTTAGCGGGATGAGCTCCTACGAGCAGTACTTC. Protein: CASSIGLSGMSSYEQYF.

The chain uses TRBV7-9 and TRBJ2-1; the match to TRBD2 covers 10 bases. V lost 2 bases, J lost 12 bases, and 10 bases stayed unmatched. The germline CDR1 and CDR2 sequences are SEHNR and FQNEAQ (reference sequence). The CDR3 is 15 amino acids. For the CDR3, the DNA is TGTGCCAGCAGCTTATCACTAGCGGGGCTCGGAGGGCAGTTCTTC. Residues: CASSLSLAGLGGQFF.

The chain links TRBV27 to TRBJ2-7; 7 bases map to TRBD2. Germline CDR1 is MNHEY and CDR2 is SMNVEV (reference sequence). After removal of 8 bases from V and 6 bases from J, the junction contained 13 bases not matched to a gene. The CDR3 has 14 amino acids. CDR3 protein: CASGLAALPPEQYF. The CDR3 DNA sequence: TGTGCCAGCGGGCTAGCGGCCCTGCCCCCCGAGCAGTACTTC.

This sequence joins TRBV7-8 and TRBJ2-7; D may be TRBD2 (5 bases). CDR3 length equals 13 residues. The V and J ends lost 1 base and 5 bases respectively, with 9 bases between them. Germline loops: CDR1 SGHVS, CDR2 FQNEAQ. For the CDR3, the DNA is TGTGCCAGCAGCTTAGACGCGGGTAACGAGCAGTACTTC. It encodes CASSLDAGNEQYF. The full variable domain, in which reference TRBV7-8 and TRBJ2-7 provide the parts outside the CDR3, is GAGVSQSPRYKVAKRGQDVALRCDPISGHVSLFWYQQALGQGPEFLTYFQNEAQLDKSGLPSDRFFAERPEGSVSTLKIQRTQQEDSAVYLCASSLDAGNEQYFGPGTRLTVT.

CDR3 in DNA: TGTGCCAGCAGCTCGACAGGGGAAGGAACTGAAGCTTTCTTT. This codes for CASSSTGEGTEAFF. The chain combines TRBV7-6 with TRBJ1-1, with TRBD1 matching over 8 bases. Germline V gene lookup returns CDR1 SGHVS and CDR2 FNYEAQ. Unmatched junction bases numbered 6, after V lost 4 bases and J lost 5 bases. The CDR3 extends over 14 amino acids. The full variable domain, in which reference TRBV7-6 and TRBJ1-1 provide the parts outside the CDR3, is GAGVSQSPRYKVTKRGQDVALRCDPISGHVSLYWYRQALGQGPEFLTYFNYEAQQDKSGLPNDRFSAERPEGSISTLTIQRTEQRDSAMYRCASSSTGEGTEAFFGQGTRLTVV.

V is TRBV28 and J is TRBJ2-2; D assignment may be TRBD1 or TRBD2 (6 bases each). The V and J ends lost 3 bases and 3 bases respectively, with 17 bases between them. The CDR3 is 17 amino acids. Germline loops: CDR1 MDHEN, CDR2 SYDVKM. The CDR3: CASSLPLVGGDTGELFF. For the CDR3, the DNA is TGTGCCAGCAGTTTGCCCCTGGTGGGGGGCGACACCGGGGAGCTGTTTTTT.

By its share, this clone is medium-sized. The rearrangement uses TRBV5-4 and TRBJ2-3; D unclear. The V and J ends lost 1 base and 5 bases respectively, with 17 bases between them. Germline CDR1 and CDR2: SGHNT and YYREEE (reference sequence). The CDR3 covers 16 residues. The CDR3 sequence is CASSLFEAIVGDTQYF. In nucleotides, the CDR3 is TGTGCCAGCAGCTTGTTCGAAGCGATCGTCGGAGATACGCAGTATTTT.

V gene TRBV30 combines with J gene TRBJ1-5; no clear D gene. V was cut by 0 bases and J by 5 bases, with 11 bases left in between. Germline V CDR1 and CDR2: GTSNPN, SVGIG (reference sequence). The CDR3 extends over 14 amino acids. CDR3 sequence (DNA): TGTGCCTGGAGTGTTTCTCTCTCCCATCAGCCCCAGCATTTT. This encodes CAWSVSLSHQPQHF.

The chain recombines TRBV6-1 with TRBJ1-5; D remains ambiguous. The CDR3 has 14 residues. Trimming shortened V by 1 base and J by 4 bases, and 8 bases separated the two germline ends. CDR1 is MNHNS, CDR2 SASEGT, per germline. CDR3 protein: CASSEGTTNQPQHF. The DNA for the CDR3 is TGTGCCAGCAGTGAAGGGACGACAAATCAGCCCCAGCATTTT.

This chain links TRBV6-4 with TRBJ2-3; D ambiguous. V lost 3 bases and J 5 bases, leaving 3 bases between the germline ends. This CDR3 has 11 amino acids. Germline CDR1 and CDR2: MRHNA and SNTAGT. The DNA for the CDR3 is TGTGCCAGCAGTGAAGTAGATACGCAGTATTTT. Protein: CASSEVDTQYF.

The chain links TRBV5-6 to TRBJ2-7; 8 bases align to TRBD2. The length of the CDR3 is 13 residues. Germline V lookup: CDR1 SGHDT, CDR2 YYEEEE. Trimming at V came to 2 bases and at J to 6 bases, leaving 4 bases not matched to a gene. The CDR3 protein is CASSFGGALEQYF. CDR3 sequence (DNA): TGTGCCAGCAGCTTCGGGGGGGCCCTCGAGCAGTACTTC.

V and J are TRBV27 and TRBJ2-2; D is unclear. The germline CDR1 and CDR2 sequences are MNHEY and SMNVEV (reference sequence). This CDR3 is built from 13 residues. V was trimmed by 6 bases and J by 3 bases, leaving 8 bases between them. The CDR3 DNA sequence: TGTGCCAGCAGCACTCGAGACACCGGGGAGCTGTTTTTT. Translated: CASSTRDTGELFF.

The CDR3: CASRSSGKYEQYF. Here the CDR3 DNA reads TGTGCCAGCAGAAGTAGCGGGAAGTACGAGCAGTACTTC. The V call is TRBV28, the J call TRBJ2-7, with 8 bases that match TRBD2. This CDR3 is built from 13 residues. The V segment lost 6 bases and the J segment 4 bases; nucleotides outside the gene matches: 5. Germline loops: CDR1 MDHEN, CDR2 SYDVKM.

The V call is TRBV6-5, the J call TRBJ1-1; unclear D gene. The germline V and J ends were trimmed by 0 bases and 0 bases, with 8 bases remaining between them. The CDR3 spans 15 residues. In germline, CDR1 is MNHEY, CDR2 SVGAGI. This chain's CDR3 is CASSYSPRMNTEAFF. CDR3 bases: TGTGCCAGCAGTTACTCGCCGAGAATGAACACTGAAGCTTTCTTT.

The chain carries TRBV7-2 and TRBJ2-5; a possible D gene is TRBD1 (6 bases). The CDR3 is 14 residues long. V was clipped by 4 bases and J by 5 bases, with 14 bases between them. Germline CDR1 reads SGHTA; CDR2 reads FQGNSA. The CDR3 DNA reads TGTGCCAGCAGCTCACCGAACAGGGACGAGACCCAGTACTTC. Its protein product is CASSSPNRDETQYF.